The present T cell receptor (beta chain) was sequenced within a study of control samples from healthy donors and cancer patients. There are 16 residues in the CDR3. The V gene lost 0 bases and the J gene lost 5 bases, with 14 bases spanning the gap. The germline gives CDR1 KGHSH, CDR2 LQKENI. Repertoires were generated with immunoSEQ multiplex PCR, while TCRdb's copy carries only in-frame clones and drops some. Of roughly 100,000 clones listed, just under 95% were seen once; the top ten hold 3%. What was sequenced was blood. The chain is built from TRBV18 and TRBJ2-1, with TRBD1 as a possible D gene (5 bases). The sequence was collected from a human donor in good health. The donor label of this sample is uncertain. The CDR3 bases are TGTGCCAGCTCACCACCCGGCCAGGGTAGGAACAATGAGCAGTTCTTC. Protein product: CASSPPGQGRNNEQFF.